One and the same sample provided the 11 T cell receptor beta chains below, sequenced in a study of T-cell memory formation after mild COVID-19. TCRdb re-called the 5' RACE reads with MiXCR, one entry per CDR3 protein. The sample holds fewer than 650,000 distinct CDR3 sequences, 15% to 20% seen once. Sequenced material: PBMCs or a T cell subset sorted from them (not recorded which). The receptors originated from an adult woman who had mild COVID-19 (a few samples of this study predate the infection). Cell type and time point are not known.

V usage is TRBV5-1 and J usage is TRBJ1-1, with D maybe TRBD1 (6 bases). The CDR3 spans 15 residues. V was cut by 4 bases and J by 1 base, with 14 bases left in between. Germline-derived CDR1 and CDR2 are SGHRS and YFSETQ. The CDR3 loop is CASSLTWGANTEAFF. Written as DNA, the CDR3 is TGCGCCAGCAGCCTGACCTGGGGGGCGAACACTGAAGCTTTCTTT.

This clonotype appeared many times. The chain combines TRBV4-2 with TRBJ1-1, with 7 nucleotides matching TRBD1. With V trimmed by 0 bases and J by 1 base, 8 bases remained unmatched. CDR3 length: 17 residues. CDR1 is LGHNA, CDR2 YNFKEQ, per germline. CDR3 bases: TGTGCCAGCAGCCAAGAGCTCGGGACAGATCGGAACACTGAAGCTTTCTTT. Translated, it gives CASSQELGTDRNTEAFF.

The chain joins TRBV18 to TRBJ2-1; a possible D gene is TRBD2 (6 bases). Germline V gene data show CDR1 as KGHSH and CDR2 as LQKENI. The CDR3 consists of 14 residues. V dropped 6 bases and J dropped 5 bases, with 14 bases sitting between them. The CDR3 nucleotides are TGTGCCAGCTCCCCCAGCGGGCCCCACAATGAGCAGTTCTTC. Translation gives CASSPSGPHNEQFF.

V usage is TRBV25-1 and J usage is TRBJ1-2; unclear D gene. V gave up 8 bases and J gave up 7 bases, with 20 bases separating them. The CDR3 length is 14 residues. Looked up from germline, CDR1 is MGHDK and CDR2 is SYGVNS. In DNA form, the CDR3 reads TGTGCCAGCGCTGAGAACCAAGGGTTAGGTGGCTACACCTTC. Translation: CASAENQGLGGYTF.

The chain couples TRBV7-3 to TRBJ1-4; 7 bases line up with TRBD1. With V trimmed by 5 bases and J by 1 base, 7 bases remained unmatched. The CDR3 totals 16 residues. Germline loops: CDR1 SGHTA, CDR2 FQGTGA. The CDR3 loop is CASSPRTGETNEKLFF. Written as DNA, the CDR3 is TGTGCCAGCAGCCCTCGTACAGGGGAAACTAATGAAAAACTGTTTTTT.

The chain has TRBV30 and TRBJ2-1; 10 positions match TRBD2. The CDR3 runs to 17 residues. Trimming cost V 0 bases and J 4 bases; bases outside gene matches: 9. The germline V gene encodes CDR1 GTSNPN and CDR2 SVGIG (reference sequence). CDR3 residues: CAWSVAGGPVAYNEQFF. CDR3 DNA sequence: TGTGCCTGGAGTGTAGCGGGAGGGCCGGTGGCATACAATGAGCAGTTCTTC.

This chain joins TRBV4-2 and TRBJ2-3; D is unclear. V was trimmed by 0 bases and J by 4 bases, leaving 8 bases between them. Germline V gene data show CDR1 as LGHNA and CDR2 as YNFKEQ. The CDR3 length is 14 residues. CDR3 coding DNA: TGTGCCAGCAGCCAAGATAGGGTTTCAGATACGCAGTATTTT. Protein sequence: CASSQDRVSDTQYF.

The V call is TRBV19, the J call TRBJ2-2; TRBD2 agrees at 9 bases. Trimming removed 5 bases from V and 6 bases from J; junction bases left unmatched: 13. CDR1 is LNHDA and CDR2 is SQIVND in the germline V gene (reference sequence). This CDR3 region has 17 residues. CDR3 in DNA: TGTGCCAGTAGTTCAACCTTAGCGGGAGAGGGTCCCGGGGAGCTGTTTTTT. The encoded protein is CASSSTLAGEGPGELFF.

This clonotype was detected a few times. This chain uses TRBV6-6 with TRBJ2-3; maybe TRBD2 (7 bases). The germline gives CDR1 MNHNY, CDR2 SVGAGI (reference sequence). The CDR3 has 17 residues. V shed 2 bases and J shed 3 bases, with 18 bases lying between them. The CDR3: CASSYGRARGATDTQYF. The CDR3 DNA follows: TGTGCCAGCAGTTACGGGAGGGCCCGGGGGGCTACAGATACGCAGTATTTT.

Worth noting for this clonotype: One junction end disagrees with the germline gene, perhaps due to a read error. J is TRBJ2-3 and V is TRBV7-9; unclear D gene. The germline gives CDR1 SEHNR, CDR2 FQNEAQ (reference sequence). The CDR3 contains 14 residues. The CDR3 here is CDSSLDFLTDTQYF. The DNA for the CDR3 is TGTGACAGCAGCTTAGACTTCCTCACAGATACGCAGTATTTT.

Only a few counts were recorded for this clonotype. This chain links TRBV20-1 with TRBJ2-7, with 8 bases that match TRBD2. Germline CDR1 is DFQATT and CDR2 is SNEGSKA (reference sequence). The CDR3 spans 15 residues. Trimming took 3 bases from V and 2 from J; bases not matched to a gene: 9. The CDR3 nucleotides read TGCAGTGCTAGGGCCCTAGCGGGTACCGCCTACGAGCAGTACTTC. It yields the protein CSARALAGTAYEQYF.